This TCR beta chain was retrieved from a study of blood T cell repertoires in COVID-19. Study background: Material from acute and convalescent COVID-19 was sourced from the United States, Italy and Spain. T cells, B-cell-depleted T cells, or PBMCs provided the cDNA or gDNA that served as material.

In the source study's methods: Amplification with reference gene primers provided the estimates of nucleated cell counts. The data were produced by immunoSEQ multiplex PCR, yet TCRdb's version contains in-frame clones alone and is incomplete. V, J and clone size were drawn from that table, and D and trimming were deduced from the DNA. This table holds 53,000 or so clones, roughly 80% found once. Sequencing was carried out using peripheral blood. The receptor comes from a man between 65 and 79 years old with active COVID-19.

The CDR3 DNA sequence: TGTGCCAGCAGCTTAAAAAGCGATTTTACCCAGTACTTC. Its translation is CASSLKSDFTQYF. The chain links TRBV7-9 to TRBJ2-5; D ambiguous. The germline V and J ends were trimmed by 2 bases and 8 bases, with 12 bases remaining between them. The CDR3 totals 13 residues. CDR1 is SEHNR, CDR2 FQNEAQ, per germline (reference sequence).